The present entry profiles one T cell receptor (beta chain) with its context. This clonotype was detected only a few times. Its antigen target is currently unknown. No base-level quality is on record; no much larger clone is a single base apart. Read against the paper, the sample's treatment or condition label means: in vitro stimulation with specific CMV peptide epitopes to enrich CMV-specific T cells. The listed sequencing device is Illumina HiSeq 1500. The public reads were run again by TCRdb, first through fastp at Q25 and then through MiXCR, and only productive beta chains were kept. Rows are combined by CDR3 protein, so each entry shows the most common genes and DNA. The sample records fewer than 1,000,000 distinct CDR3 sequences, around a third of which are singletons. Around 15% of the sample is taken by the ten largest. These data are taken from a study of T cell repertoires in cytomegalovirus infection (dated by TCRdb to between 2018 and 2021). At the level of the whole study: Peptide stimulations targeted recently identified HLA-C-restricted CMV epitopes, whose presentation resists viral immunomodulation, together with well-studied HLA-B-restricted epitopes. Donor HLA type was relevant to the analysis, as public TCR beta signatures indicated carriage of CMV infection together with the matching HLA type. Broad study findings and their caveats: The ex vivo response was dominated by HLA-C-restricted CMV-specific TCR beta clonotypes, which also provided the single most frequent clonotype in two of eight donors. In both this cohort and an independent cohort of 300 to 450 donors, the cumulative frequency of public TCR beta family members distinguished carriers of CMV infection plus the relevant HLA type.

The CDR3 spans 13 residues, from the cysteine through the phenylalanine. Kept here is only the CDR3 DNA, which spans 39 bases and is read in frame from base 1. The trim is 5 bases for V and 5 bases for J, with a gap of 12 bases between the germline ends. The receptor was isolated from a human donor in good health (CMV status not recorded). Some clones in this sample may be carry-over from other donors' samples. The rearranged segments are TRBV12-3 or TRBV12-4 and TRBJ2-5; the D segment could be TRBD2, given 6 matching bases. The sample was cultured CD8+ T cells from PBMCs, taken from culture after CMV antigen stimulation. The CDR3 loop reads CASSKTSAETQYF. The nucleotide sequence is given as TGTGCCAGCAGTAAGACTAGTGCTGAGACCCAGTACTTC.